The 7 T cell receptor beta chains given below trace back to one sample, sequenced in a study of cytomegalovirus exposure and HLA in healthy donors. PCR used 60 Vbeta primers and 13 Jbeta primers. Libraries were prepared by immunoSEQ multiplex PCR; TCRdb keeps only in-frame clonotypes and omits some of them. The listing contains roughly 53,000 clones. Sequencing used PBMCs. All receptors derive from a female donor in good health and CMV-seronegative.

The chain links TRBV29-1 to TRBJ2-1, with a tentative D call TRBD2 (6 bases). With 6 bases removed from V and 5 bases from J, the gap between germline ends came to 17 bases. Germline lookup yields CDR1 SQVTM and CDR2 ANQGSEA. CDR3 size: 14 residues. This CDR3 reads CSVFRSGAHNEQFF. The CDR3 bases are TGCAGCGTCTTCAGATCGGGAGCCCACAATGAGCAGTTCTTC.

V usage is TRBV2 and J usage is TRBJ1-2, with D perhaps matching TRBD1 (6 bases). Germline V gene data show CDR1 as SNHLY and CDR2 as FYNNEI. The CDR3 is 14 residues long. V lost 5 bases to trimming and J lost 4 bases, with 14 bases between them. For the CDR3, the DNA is TGTGCCAGCAGTCCAAAACAGGGTGGCTATGGCTACACCTTC. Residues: CASSPKQGGYGYTF.

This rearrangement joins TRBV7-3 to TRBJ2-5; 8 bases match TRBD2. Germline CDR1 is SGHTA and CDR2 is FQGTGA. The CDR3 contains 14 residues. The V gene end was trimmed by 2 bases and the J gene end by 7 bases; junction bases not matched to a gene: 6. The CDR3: CASSLYSGEGTQYF. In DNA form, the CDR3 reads TGTGCCAGCAGCTTATATAGCGGGGAAGGGACCCAGTACTTC. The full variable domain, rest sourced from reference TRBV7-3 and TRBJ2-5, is GAGVSQTPSNKVTEKGKYVELRCDPISGHTALYWYRQSLGQGPEFLIYFQGTGAADDSGLPNDRFFAVRPEGSVSTLKIQRTERGDSAVYLCASSLYSGEGTQYFGPGTRLLVL.

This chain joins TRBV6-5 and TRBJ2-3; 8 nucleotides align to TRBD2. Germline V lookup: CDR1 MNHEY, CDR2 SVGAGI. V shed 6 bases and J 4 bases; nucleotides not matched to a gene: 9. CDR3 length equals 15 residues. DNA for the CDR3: TGTGCCAGCAGAAGCGGGAGTCCCCGGGCAGATACGCAGTATTTT. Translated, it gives CASRSGSPRADTQYF.

CDR3 nucleotide sequence: TGTGCCAGCAGCTTAGGCCGGGACAGGGGCACCTACGAGCAGTACTTC. Protein: CASSLGRDRGTYEQYF. The V call is TRBV13, the J call TRBJ2-7; 10 nucleotides line up with TRBD1. The length of the CDR3 is 16 residues. The V segment lost 0 bases and the J segment 2 bases; nucleotides outside the gene matches: 4. CDR1 and CDR2 (germline): PRHDT, FYEKMQ (reference sequence).

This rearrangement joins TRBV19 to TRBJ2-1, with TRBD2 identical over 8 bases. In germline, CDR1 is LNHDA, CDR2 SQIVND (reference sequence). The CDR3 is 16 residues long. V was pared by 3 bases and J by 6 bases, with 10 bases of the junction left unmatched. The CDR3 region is CASSIRGGGPINEQFF. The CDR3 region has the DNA TGTGCCAGTAGTATTCGGGGCGGGGGGCCCATCAATGAGCAGTTCTTC.

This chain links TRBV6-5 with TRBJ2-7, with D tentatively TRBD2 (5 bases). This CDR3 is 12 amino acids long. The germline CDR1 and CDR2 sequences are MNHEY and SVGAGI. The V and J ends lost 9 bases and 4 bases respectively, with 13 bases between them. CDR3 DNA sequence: TGTGCCAGTCGCGAGGGTAGGTACGAGCAGTACTTC. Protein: CASREGRYEQYF.